The 20 T cell receptor beta chains given below trace back to one sample, sequenced in a study. TCRdb called the 5' RACE reads again in MiXCR, with one record for every CDR3 protein. The sample includes nearly 55,000 distinct CDR3 sequences, around 25% of them seen just once. Sequencing input: tumor-infiltrating naive CD4+ T cells sorted from the breast tumor. Sample subset: naive CD4+ T cells, CD4+CD45RA+CD25-. These receptors all stem from a female donor with breast cancer.

Of note for this clonotype: A read error may be the cause here, since a much bigger clone is one base away. The V and J genes are TRBV7-2 and TRBJ2-3; D is perhaps TRBD1 (5 bases). There are 14 residues in the CDR3. Germline V gives CDR1 SGHTA, CDR2 FQGNSA. For the CDR3, the DNA is TGTGCCGGCAGCTCTTCAGGGAGCACAGATACGCAGTATTTT. Its translation is CAGSSSGSTDTQYF.

This clonotype was recorded once. This clone may be a read error of a much larger clone one base away. Without the conserved terminal phenylalanine or tryptophan, this CDR3 likely stems from a read error. The chain recombines TRBV28 with TRBJ2-7; 8 bases are shared with TRBD1. J lost 2 bases, V lost 6 bases, and 0 bases had no gene match. The CDR3 is 12 amino acids. Germline CDR1 reads MDHEN; CDR2 reads SYDVKM. For the CDR3, the DNA is TGTGCCAGCAGACAGGGGGCCTACGAGCAGTACTCC. Protein: CASRQGAYEQYS.

The chain is built from TRBV2 and TRBJ1-1; D gene ambiguous. V lost 6 bases to trimming and J lost 0 bases, with 8 bases between them. Germline V gene data show CDR1 as SNHLY and CDR2 as FYNNEI. This CDR3 region has 13 residues. CDR3 loop: CASRGGLNTEAFF. The CDR3 nucleotides are TGTGCCAGCAGGGGCGGTTTGAACACTGAAGCTTTCTTT.

This clonotype was found many times. The chain joins TRBV7-2 to TRBJ2-3; D unclear. With 5 bases removed from V and 3 bases from J, the gap between germline ends came to 12 bases. There are 14 residues in the CDR3. Germline CDR1 reads SGHTA; CDR2 reads FQGNSA. The chain's CDR3 is CASSVWQKTDTQYF. The CDR3 region has the DNA TGTGCCAGCAGCGTGTGGCAGAAGACAGATACGCAGTATTTT.

This chain uses TRBV4-3 with TRBJ2-5, with D perhaps matching TRBD2 (6 bases). This CDR3 region has 13 residues. Trimming stripped 0 bases from V and 6 bases from J, with 8 bases between. Germline V gene sequence: CDR1 LGHNA, CDR2 YSLEER. CDR3 amino acids: CASSQEGGKTQYF. CDR3 nucleotides: TGCGCCAGCAGCCAAGAGGGGGGTAAGACCCAGTACTTC.

The V call is TRBV6-1, the J call TRBJ1-1, with TRBD1 as a possible D gene (5 bases). In germline, CDR1 is MNHNS, CDR2 SASEGT. The CDR3 covers 15 residues. The V and J ends lost 7 bases and 1 base respectively, with 16 bases between them. CDR3 in amino acids: CASTVGGAQNTEAFF. Here the CDR3 DNA reads TGTGCCAGCACTGTGGGAGGGGCGCAGAACACTGAAGCTTTCTTT.

This clonotype has just a few counts. This sequence joins TRBV5-5 and TRBJ2-1; weak D call: TRBD2 (7 bases). Germline CDR1 and CDR2: SGHKS and YYEKEE (reference sequence). The CDR3 runs 16 residues. V shed 4 bases and J shed 2 bases, with 16 bases lying between them. The CDR3 loop reads CASSGGAWATYNEQFF. The CDR3 DNA reads TGTGCCAGCAGCGGGGGGGCTTGGGCAACCTACAATGAGCAGTTCTTC.

V and J are TRBV6-1 and TRBJ2-6, with 9 bases lining up with TRBD1. Losses at the gene ends were 5 bases for V and 1 base for J; bases not matched to a gene: 3. The CDR3 has 16 amino acids. CDR1 and CDR2 from the germline V gene are MNHNS and SASEGT. Written as DNA, the CDR3 is TGTGCCAGCAGTCCACAGGGGGCATCTGGGGCCAACGTCCTGACTTTC. Its protein is CASSPQGASGANVLTF.

This chain uses TRBV18 with TRBJ2-5; TRBD1 might be the D (6 bases). In germline, CDR1 is KGHSH, CDR2 LQKENI. V gave up 6 bases and J gave up 4 bases, with 12 bases separating them. This CDR3 is 13 amino acids long. The CDR3 protein is CASSAIGGETQYF. DNA for the CDR3: TGTGCCAGCTCGGCGATAGGGGGAGAGACCCAGTACTTC.

This clonotype was counted only a few times. The chain links TRBV6-1 to TRBJ2-1; 11 positions match TRBD1. The CDR3 extends over 13 amino acids. CDR1 MNHNS and CDR2 SASEGT come from the germline V gene. The J segment lost 10 bases and the V segment lost 10 bases, leaving 9 bases of the junction unmatched. The CDR3 sequence: CATRDRGISEQFF. The DNA of the CDR3 is TGTGCCACCCGGGACAGGGGGATCAGCGAGCAGTTCTTC.

The chain has TRBV10-3 and TRBJ1-2; 8 bases align to TRBD1. V trimming: 8 bases; J trimming: 7 bases; junction bases outside the gene matches: 9. Germline V gene data show CDR1 as ENHRY and CDR2 as SYGVKD. The CDR3 spans 13 residues. The CDR3 bases are TGTGCCATCGCAACGACAGGGGCGGGTGGCTACACCTTC. Its translation is CAIATTGAGGYTF.

CDR3 sequence reads: CASSQQEGQFF. The CDR3, as DNA: TGTGCCAGCAGCCAACAGGAAGGGCAGTTCTTC. This chain joins TRBV4-2 and TRBJ2-1; D ambiguous. Germline assignment: CDR1 LGHNA and CDR2 YNFKEQ. The CDR3 loop spans 11 amino acids. The V end lost 2 bases, the J end lost 12 bases, and 8 bases lay between the germline ends.

This clonotype was observed a single time. The J gene is TRBJ1-1, the V gene TRBV12-3 or TRBV12-4; D is uncertain. The CDR3 sequence is 12 residues long. The V gene lost 6 bases and the J gene lost 1 base, with 6 bases spanning the gap. The CDR3 spells CASRFRNTEAFF. Here the CDR3 DNA reads TGTGCCAGCAGATTTCGGAACACTGAAGCTTTCTTT.

V usage is TRBV20-1 and J usage is TRBJ2-1; D gene uncertain. V lost 2 bases and J 2 bases, leaving 10 bases between the germline ends. Germline values: CDR1 DFQATT, CDR2 SNEGSKA (reference sequence). This CDR3 region has 14 residues. The CDR3 spells CSARREIPYNEQFF. DNA of the CDR3: TGCAGTGCTAGACGTGAGATCCCCTACAATGAGCAGTTCTTC.

This rearrangement joins TRBV2 to TRBJ2-3; 10 bases are shared with TRBD2. Germline loops: CDR1 SNHLY, CDR2 FYNNEI. The CDR3 is 14 residues long. The V gene end was trimmed by 6 bases and the J gene end by 5 bases; junction bases not matched to a gene: 5. CDR3 nucleotide sequence: TGTGCCAGCAGCCGGACTAGCGGACTAGATACGCAGTATTTT. Protein: CASSRTSGLDTQYF.

Concerning this clonotype: One base away lies a much larger clone, so this may be a sequencing read error. This chain connects TRBV5-6 to TRBJ1-5; TRBD1 matches at 8 bases. In germline, CDR1 is SGHDT, CDR2 YYEEEE. The CDR3 spans 15 residues. The CDR3 DNA follows: TGTGCCAGCAGCTTCGGCAGGGGGCACGATCAGCCCCAGCAATTT. Translating it yields CASSFGRGHDQPQQF.

This clonotype was detected many times. The V gene is TRBV29-1, the J gene TRBJ1-1; no clear D. V lost 6 bases, J lost 1 base, and 12 bases lay in between. This CDR3 comprises 13 residues. CDR1 and CDR2 from the germline V gene are SQVTM and ANQGSEA. The CDR3 DNA reads as TGCAGCGTCCTCGACCCAGGGAACACTGAAGCTTTCTTT. Protein sequence: CSVLDPGNTEAFF.

The CDR3 region is CASSLGPGYTYEQYF. In nucleotides, the CDR3 is TGTGCCAGCAGTTTAGGTCCGGGGTACACCTACGAGCAGTACTTC. The J gene is TRBJ2-7, the V gene TRBV12-3 or TRBV12-4, with a tentative D call TRBD2 (5 bases). The V gene lost 1 base and the J gene lost 2 bases, with 12 bases spanning the gap. This CDR3 spans 15 amino acids.

Regarding this clonotype: Since a much larger clone is just one base distant, this may be a read error. As the CDR3 is not closed by the conserved phenylalanine or tryptophan, this likely results from a read error. The chain combines TRBV20-1 with TRBJ2-5; 7 bases fit TRBD2. Trimming at V came to 6 bases and at J to 2 bases, leaving 12 bases not matched to a gene. Germline V CDR1 and CDR2: DFQATT, SNEGSKA (reference sequence). There are 15 residues in the CDR3. The CDR3 loop reads CSAGRLAETQETQYL. CDR3 DNA: TGCAGTGCAGGAAGGCTAGCGGAGACACAAGAGACCCAGTACTTA.

The chain recombines TRBV24-1 with TRBJ2-7, with D unresolved. The CDR3 runs 12 residues. CDR1 and CDR2 (germline): KGHDR, SFDVKD. Trimming left V 9 bases short and J 2 bases short, with 10 bases between. This CDR3 is CATAENTYEQYF. CDR3 in DNA: TGTGCCACCGCCGAGAACACCTACGAGCAGTACTTC.